This T cell receptor beta chain was identified in a study of T-cell reconstitution after alpha-beta-depleted transplantation in children. For this clonotype: The target antigen is unknown.

Molecular barcoding with unique molecular identifiers was used for the TCRbeta library. In TCRdb, the PCR reads were re-called with MiXCR into one record per CDR3 protein. The sample consists of around 440,000 distinct CDR3 sequences, about a sixth of them appearing once. Study-level findings and limits: High day-60 TCRbeta diversity in some patients came from surviving recipient T cells and thymic progenitors. Where alpha-beta T cells came from about two months after transplant was reportedly several hundred expanded graft clones.

The CDR3 sequence is 20 residues long. Trimming shortened V by 0 bases and J by 6 bases, and 27 bases separated the two germline ends. Per germline, CDR1 MNHEY and CDR2 SMNVEV (reference sequence). The V gene is TRBV27, the J gene TRBJ2-1, with D perhaps matching TRBD1 or TRBD2 (6 bases each). Sequencing used PBMCs, mostly from graft donor cells, obtained 360 days after TCRalphabeta/CD19-depleted stem cell transplant. This clonotype originated in a boy less than two years old who had a stem cell transplant for Wiskott-Aldrich syndrome, so the T cells may come from the graft donor. The CDR3 DNA is TGTGCCAGCAGTTTATCAAAGCGCATAGGGGGGAGTGGCAGTCGCAATGAGCAGTTCTTC. Amino acids: CASSLSKRIGGSGSRNEQFF.